This paragraph covers one TCR beta chain sequence. Antigen specificity is unknown. V dropped 5 bases and J dropped 7; count of bases not matched to a gene: 10. The CDR3 is 14 residues long. CDR1 is MDHEN and CDR2 is SYDVKM in the germline V gene. Healthy Caucasian individuals from Russia aged about 6 to 100 served as donors. This sample is part of a study of blood T cells in healthy people across ages. Through a sample-barcoded 5' primer and a J-beta primer mix, a second PCR was run for roughly 7 to 12 cycles. MiXCR was run by TCRdb on the 5' RACE reads, yielding one entry per CDR3 protein. The sample has 850,000 to 1,100,000 distinct CDR3 sequences, around two fifths seen once. The study's findings and limits: When one million T cells were used, diversity estimates were thought to be underestimates.

The receptor comes from a man aged 18 to 30 in good health. The J gene is TRBJ1-2, the V gene TRBV28; the match to TRBD1 covers 7 bases. The sample comprised blood. CDR3 in amino acids: CASSTGQRLLGYTF. The DNA for the CDR3 is TGTGCCAGCAGTACGGGACAGAGACTTCTTGGCTACACCTTC.